The 14 T cell receptor beta chains given below trace back to one sample, sequenced in a study of T cells after yellow fever vaccination. TCRdb used MiXCR to reprocess the 5' RACE reads, holding one entry per CDR3 protein. The data show a few hundred thousand distinct CDR3 sequences, roughly 3.9% seen once. The sample in question was PBMCs, obtained 5 days after the yellow fever booster vaccination. The receptors come from a man between 18 and 35 years old who received the YFV17D yellow fever vaccine.

The V and J genes are TRBV6-5 and TRBJ1-5; the D is unclear. The V end was cut by 2 bases, the J end by 0 bases, with 8 bases between. This CDR3 region has 15 residues. Looked up from germline, CDR1 is MNHEY and CDR2 is SVGAGI. The CDR3 region is CASSYGGGSNQPQHF. DNA for the CDR3: TGTGCCAGCAGTTACGGCGGCGGTAGCAATCAGCCCCAGCATTTT.

This clonotype showed up many times. J is TRBJ2-3 and V is TRBV28; D is perhaps TRBD2 (6 bases). Germline-derived CDR1 and CDR2 are MDHEN and SYDVKM. Deletions cut 5 bases from V and 12 bases from J, with 30 bases between. This CDR3 is 17 amino acids long. CDR3 sequence reads: CASSPPAVLLGRRPQYF. CDR3 in DNA: TGTGCCAGCAGTCCTCCGGCCGTGCTCTTAGGGAGGAGACCCCAGTATTTT. The entire variable domain, with the rest obtained from reference TRBV28 and TRBJ2-3, is as follows: DVKVTQSSRYLVKRTGEKVFLECVQDMDHENMFWYRQDPGLGLRLIYFSYDVKMKEKGDIPEGYSVSREKKERFSLILESASTNQTSMYLCASSPPAVLLGRRPQYFGPGTRLTVL.

V and J are TRBV19 and TRBJ1-5; 8 bases fit TRBD1. Per the germline V gene, CDR1 is LNHDA and CDR2 is SQIVND (reference sequence). J gave up 0 bases and V 8 bases, and 12 bases lay outside the gene matches. The CDR3 sequence is 17 residues long. The CDR3 loop is CASSSIRDRYSNQPQHF. CDR3 DNA: TGTGCCAGTTCCTCGATCCGGGACAGGTATAGCAATCAGCCCCAGCATTTT.

The rearrangement uses TRBV7-2 and TRBJ2-3, with 9 positions matching TRBD2. Germline CDR1 and CDR2: SGHTA and FQGNSA. V shed 1 base, J shed 2 bases, and the junction held 7 bases outside the gene matches. This CDR3 region has 17 residues. CDR3 loop: CASSLGRRGGVTDTQYF. The CDR3 DNA sequence: TGTGCCAGCAGCTTAGGGCGCCGCGGGGGGGTCACAGATACGCAGTATTTT.

This clonotype was counted a few times. The chain uses TRBV15 and TRBJ2-3, with unresolved D. This CDR3 comprises 12 residues. V was pared by 0 bases and J by 8 bases, with 6 bases between. The germline V gene has CDR1 LNHNV and CDR2 YYDKDF (reference sequence). The chain's CDR3 is CATSRDWSTQYF. The DNA of the CDR3 is TGTGCCACCAGCAGAGATTGGAGTACGCAGTATTTT.

This clonotype was counted at least ten times. V is TRBV5-1 and J is TRBJ2-1, with D unclear. The germline V gene encodes CDR1 SGHRS and CDR2 YFSETQ. V lost 1 base to trimming and J lost 2 bases, with 10 bases between them. This CDR3 has 15 residues. The CDR3 coding sequence is TGCGCCAGCAGCTTGTCGACGGAGACCTACAATGAGCAGTTCTTC. Its translation: CASSLSTETYNEQFF.

This clonotype showed up many times. This chain joins TRBV5-1 and TRBJ1-1, with 7 bases aligning to TRBD1. Germline CDR1 is SGHRS and CDR2 is YFSETQ. The CDR3 is made up of 14 amino acids. V lost 4 bases to trimming and J lost 3 bases; unmatched junction nucleotides: 6. This chain's CDR3 is CASSKYGTDTEAFF. CDR3 in DNA: TGCGCCAGCAGCAAATACGGGACAGACACTGAAGCTTTCTTT.

The V gene is TRBV20-1, the J gene TRBJ1-5; TRBD1 matches 9 bases. Per germline, CDR1 DFQATT and CDR2 SNEGSKA (reference sequence). Losses at the gene ends were 6 bases for V and 6 bases for J; bases not matched to a gene: 9. This CDR3 is built from 14 residues. The CDR3 here is CSASRDREAQPQHF. The CDR3 bases are TGCAGTGCCTCCCGGGACAGGGAGGCTCAGCCCCAGCATTTT.

The genes are TRBV15 and TRBJ1-5; maybe TRBD1 (6 bases). Germline V gene data show CDR1 as LNHNV and CDR2 as YYDKDF (reference sequence). V lost 6 bases and J lost 6, with 27 bases in between. The CDR3 is 18 amino acids. The CDR3 DNA sequence: TGTGCCACCAGATTTTCGGTAGTTTTGGGGGCTATAGCTCAGCCCCAGCATTTT. The encoded protein is CATRFSVVLGAIAQPQHF.

This clonotype was detected ten times or more. The chain links TRBV7-8 to TRBJ2-5; tentatively, D is TRBD2 (7 bases). V dropped 2 bases and J dropped 5 bases, with 15 bases sitting between them. CDR1 and CDR2 (germline): SGHVS, FQNEAQ. The CDR3 sequence is 15 residues long. CDR3 sequence reads: CASSLRLGGGETQYF. In nucleotides, the CDR3 is TGTGCCAGCAGCTTAAGGCTAGGGGGAGGGGAGACCCAGTACTTC.

This clonotype was observed many times. The V gene is TRBV29-1, the J gene TRBJ2-7, with 7 bases that match TRBD2. Germline V gene sequence: CDR1 SQVTM, CDR2 ANQGSEA. The CDR3 has 14 amino acids. V shed 0 bases and J 2 bases; nucleotides not matched to a gene: 4. The CDR3 sequence: CSVEDGAGPYEQYF. In nucleotides, the CDR3 is TGCAGCGTTGAAGACGGAGCGGGACCCTACGAGCAGTACTTC.

This clonotype was seen only a few times. The J gene is TRBJ2-5, the V gene TRBV20-1, with 10 bases lining up with TRBD1. Germline CDR1 reads DFQATT; CDR2 reads SNEGSKA (reference sequence). The CDR3 totals 13 residues. J lost 2 bases, V lost 7 bases, and 4 bases had no gene match. CDR3 sequence: CSVTDRGQETQYF. The CDR3 DNA follows: TGCAGTGTCACGGACAGGGGGCAAGAGACCCAGTACTTC.

This clonotype appeared a few times. V and J are TRBV4-3 and TRBJ2-2; 10 bases fit TRBD1. After removal of 5 bases from V and 2 bases from J, the junction contained 5 bases not matched to a gene. CDR3 length equals 16 residues. Germline V gene sequence: CDR1 LGHNA, CDR2 YSLEER. The CDR3 DNA sequence: TGCGCCAGCAGCACCGACAGGGGGCTCAACACCGGGGAGCTGTTTTTT. The encoded protein is CASSTDRGLNTGELFF.

This clonotype turned up a few times. V is TRBV11-2 and J is TRBJ2-5, with unresolved D. Trimming removed 5 bases from V and 5 bases from J, with 15 bases in between. Germline CDR1 is SGHAT and CDR2 is FQNNGV. The CDR3 contains 14 residues. CDR3 loop: CASSSRLEVETQYF. CDR3 DNA sequence: TGTGCCAGCAGCAGCAGGCTAGAAGTTGAGACCCAGTACTTC.